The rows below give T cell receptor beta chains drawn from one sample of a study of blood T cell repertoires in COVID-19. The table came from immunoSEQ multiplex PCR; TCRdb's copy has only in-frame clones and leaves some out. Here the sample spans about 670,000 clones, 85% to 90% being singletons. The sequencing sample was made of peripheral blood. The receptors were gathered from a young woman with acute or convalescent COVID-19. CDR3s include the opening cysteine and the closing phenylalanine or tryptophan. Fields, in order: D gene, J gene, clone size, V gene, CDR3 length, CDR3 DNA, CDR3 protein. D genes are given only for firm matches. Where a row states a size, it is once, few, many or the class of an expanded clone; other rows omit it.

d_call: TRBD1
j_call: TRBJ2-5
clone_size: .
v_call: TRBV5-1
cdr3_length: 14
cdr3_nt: TGCGCCAGCAGCCCTCGGGACAGAGGAGGGACCCAGTACTTC
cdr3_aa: CASSPRDRGGTQYF

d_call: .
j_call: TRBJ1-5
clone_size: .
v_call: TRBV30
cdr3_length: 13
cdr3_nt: TGTGCCTGGAGTGTGGGGAGGAGTCAGCCCCAGCATTTT
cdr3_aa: CAWSVGRSQPQHF

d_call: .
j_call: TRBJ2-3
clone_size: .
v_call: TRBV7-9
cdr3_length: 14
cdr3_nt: TGTGCCAGCAGCTCGCGGGATTTGACAGATACGCAGTATTTT
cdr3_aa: CASSSRDLTDTQYF

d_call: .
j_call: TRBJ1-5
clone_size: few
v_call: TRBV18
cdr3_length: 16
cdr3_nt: TGTGCCAGCTCACCCTCGACAATGAATAGCAATCAGCCCCAGCATTTT
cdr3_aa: CASSPSTMNSNQPQHF

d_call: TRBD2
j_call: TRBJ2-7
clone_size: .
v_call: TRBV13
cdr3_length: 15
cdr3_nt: TGTGCCAGCAGGCCAGCGGGGGGCAGAACCTACGAGCAGTACTTC
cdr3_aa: CASRPAGGRTYEQYF

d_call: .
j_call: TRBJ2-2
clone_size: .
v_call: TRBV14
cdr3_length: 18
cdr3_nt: TGTGCCAGCAGCCGGTGGGGACAAGAAAGACCGAACACCGGGGAGCTGTTTTTT
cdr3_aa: CASSRWGQERPNTGELFF

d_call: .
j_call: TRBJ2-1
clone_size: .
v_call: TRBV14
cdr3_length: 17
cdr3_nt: TGTGCCAGCAGCCAAGGTCGGACTCTTAGGCGAATCAATGAGCAGTTCTTC
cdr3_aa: CASSQGRTLRRINEQFF

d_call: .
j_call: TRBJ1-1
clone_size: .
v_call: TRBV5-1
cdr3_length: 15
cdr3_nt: TGCGCCAGCAGCTTGGGTGCGGGAATTTCACTTGAAGCTTTCTTT
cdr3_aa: CASSLGAGISLEAFF

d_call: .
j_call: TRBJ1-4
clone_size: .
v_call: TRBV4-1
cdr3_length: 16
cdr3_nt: TGCGCCAGCAGCCAAGATCGGGGCAGGGGAAATGAAAAACTGTTTTTT
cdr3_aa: CASSQDRGRGNEKLFF

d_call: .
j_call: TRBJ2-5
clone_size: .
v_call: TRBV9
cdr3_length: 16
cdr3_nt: TGTGCCAGCAGCGCCCGACAGGTAACGGGCCAAGAGACCCAGTACTTC
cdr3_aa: CASSARQVTGQETQYF

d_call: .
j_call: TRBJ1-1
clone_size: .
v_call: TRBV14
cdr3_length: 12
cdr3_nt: TGTGCCAGCAGTCCAATGAACACTGAAGCTTTCTTT
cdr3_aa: CASSPMNTEAFF

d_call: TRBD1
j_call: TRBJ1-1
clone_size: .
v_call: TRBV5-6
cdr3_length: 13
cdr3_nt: TGTGCCAGCAACCTAGGACAGGGCACTGAAGCTTTCTTT
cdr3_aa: CASNLGQGTEAFF

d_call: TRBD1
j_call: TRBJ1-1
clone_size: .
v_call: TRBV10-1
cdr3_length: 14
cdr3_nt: TGCGCCGGCAATCGACAGGGGAAAGCCACTGAAGCTTTCTTT
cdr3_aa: CAGNRQGKATEAFF

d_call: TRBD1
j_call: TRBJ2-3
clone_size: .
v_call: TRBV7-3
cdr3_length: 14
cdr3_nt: TGTGCCAGCGCCGGGACAGGGGGGGCAGATACGCAGTATTTT
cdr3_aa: CASAGTGGADTQYF

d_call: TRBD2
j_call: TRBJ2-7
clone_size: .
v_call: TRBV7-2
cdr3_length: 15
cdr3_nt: TGTGCCAGCAGCACCCCGGGGGGGCCGGGGGAAGAGCAGTACTTC
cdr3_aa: CASSTPGGPGEEQYF

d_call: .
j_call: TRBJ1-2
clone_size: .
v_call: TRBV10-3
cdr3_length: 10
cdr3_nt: TGTGCCATCATCAGGGTTGAGGACACCTTC
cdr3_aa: CAIIRVEDTF

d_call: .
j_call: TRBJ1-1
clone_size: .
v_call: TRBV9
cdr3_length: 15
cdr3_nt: TGTGCCAGCAGCCTTTGGGGAGGGGAAAAAACTGAAGCTTTCTTT
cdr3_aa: CASSLWGGEKTEAFF

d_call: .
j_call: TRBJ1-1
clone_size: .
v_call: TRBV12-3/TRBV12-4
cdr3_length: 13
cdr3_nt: TGTGCCAGCGCTCCCTCTCGGGACACTGAAGCTTTCTTT
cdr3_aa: CASAPSRDTEAFF

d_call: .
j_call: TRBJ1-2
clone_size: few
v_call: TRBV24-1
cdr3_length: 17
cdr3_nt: TGTGCCACCAGTGATTCCCGAAGTAGAGAGATTAACTATGGCTACACCTTC
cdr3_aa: CATSDSRSREINYGYTF

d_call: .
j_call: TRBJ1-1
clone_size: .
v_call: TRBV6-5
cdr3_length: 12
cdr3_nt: TGTGCCAGTCACCGAGGGAACACTGAAGCTTTCTTT
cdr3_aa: CASHRGNTEAFF

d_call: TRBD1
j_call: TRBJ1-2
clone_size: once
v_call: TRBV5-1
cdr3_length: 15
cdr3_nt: TGCGCCAGCAGCTCCCGGACAGGGACCAACTATGGCTACACCTTC
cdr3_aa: CASSSRTGTNYGYTF

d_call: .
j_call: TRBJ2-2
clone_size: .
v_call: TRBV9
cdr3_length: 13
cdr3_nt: TGTGCCAGCGCCCTCCAGGGTACCGGGGAGCTGTTTTTT
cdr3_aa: CASALQGTGELFF

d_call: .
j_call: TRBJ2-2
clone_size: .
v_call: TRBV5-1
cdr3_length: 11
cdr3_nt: TGCGCCAGCAGCGAGGGCGGGGAGCTGTTTTTT
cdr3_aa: CASSEGGELFF

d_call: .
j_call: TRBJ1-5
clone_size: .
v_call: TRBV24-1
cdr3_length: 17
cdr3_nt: TGTGCCACCAGTGATGGTGTCTACCGGGGTCGCAATCAGCCCCAGCATTTT
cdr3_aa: CATSDGVYRGRNQPQHF

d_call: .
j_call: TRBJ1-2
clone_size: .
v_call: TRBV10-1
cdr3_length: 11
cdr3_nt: TGCGCCAGCCCGCGGGGGGGAGGCTACACCTTC
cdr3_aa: CASPRGGGYTF

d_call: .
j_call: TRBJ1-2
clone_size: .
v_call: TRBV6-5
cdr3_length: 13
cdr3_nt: TGTGCCAGCAGTTTGCGCAAGGGGTATGGCTACACCTTC
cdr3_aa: CASSLRKGYGYTF

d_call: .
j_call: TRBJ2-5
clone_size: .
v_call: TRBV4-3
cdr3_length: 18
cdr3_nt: TGCGCCAGCAGCCAAGAATTGAATTATTTTGGGAGTTTAGAGACCCAGTACTTC
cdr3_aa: CASSQELNYFGSLETQYF

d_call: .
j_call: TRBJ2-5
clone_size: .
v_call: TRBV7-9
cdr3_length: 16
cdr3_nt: TGTGCCAGCACCAAGAGGGCGGGGGCCCCACAAGAGACCCAGTACTTC
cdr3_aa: CASTKRAGAPQETQYF

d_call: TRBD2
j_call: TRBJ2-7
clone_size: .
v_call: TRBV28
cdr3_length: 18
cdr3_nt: TGTGCCAGCAGTTTTCGTCCGGGACTAGCGGCGGTCTCCTACGAGCAGTACTTC
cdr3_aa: CASSFRPGLAAVSYEQYF

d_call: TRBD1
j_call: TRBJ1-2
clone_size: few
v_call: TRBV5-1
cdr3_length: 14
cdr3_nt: TGCGCCAGCAGCCCCGGACAGGGGGCGGATGGCTACACCTTC
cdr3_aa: CASSPGQGADGYTF

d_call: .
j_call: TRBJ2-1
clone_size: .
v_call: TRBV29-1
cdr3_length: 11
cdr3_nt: TGCAGCGTGGGGGGTGGGAATGAGCAGTTCTTC
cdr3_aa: CSVGGGNEQFF

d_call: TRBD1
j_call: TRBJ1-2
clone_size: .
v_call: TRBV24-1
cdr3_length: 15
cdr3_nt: TGTGCCACCAGTGAGCGACGGGACAGCTTTTATGGCTACACCTTC
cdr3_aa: CATSERRDSFYGYTF